This T cell receptor (beta chain) was profiled in a study of T cell repertoires in cytomegalovirus infection (dated by TCRdb to between 2018 and 2021). Broadly, across the study: Alongside well-studied HLA-B-restricted epitopes, the peptide stimulations were aimed at recently identified HLA-C-restricted CMV epitopes, whose presentation resists viral immunomodulation. The HLA type of each donor mattered for the analysis, because public TCR beta signatures pointed to carriage of CMV infection along with the matching HLA type. What the authors observed across the whole study: In the ex vivo response, HLA-C-restricted CMV-specific TCR beta clonotypes were dominant, and in two of eight donors the single most frequent clonotype came from this HLA-C-restricted group. Carriers of CMV infection plus the relevant HLA type were discriminated by the cumulative frequency of public TCR beta family members in the study cohort and in an independent roughly 370-donor cohort.

V is clipped by 5 bases and J by 5 bases, and the sequence between their germline boundaries is 13 bases long. The CDR3, from cysteine to phenylalanine, totals 14 residues. Only CDR3 DNA remains: 42 bases, in frame from the first base. CDR1 and CDR2 (SGHVS, FNYEAQ) derive from the germline V gene. This clonotype was recorded at least ten times. Its recognized antigen is unknown. Base qualities are not provided; no much larger clone lies one nucleotide away. Per the publication, the treatment or condition label means: in vitro stimulation with specific CMV peptide epitopes to enrich CMV-specific T cells. Sequencing took place on an Illumina HiSeq 1500. TCRdb reprocessing: public reads trimmed at Q25 with fastp, clones called with MiXCR, in-frame beta chains kept. Rows are unified per CDR3 protein, each entry keeping the most common DNA and genes. The sample contains tens of thousands of distinct CDR3 sequences, 25% to 30% of them found a single time. Roughly 65% of the sample is in the top ten clones.

In this chain, TRBV7-6 is recombined with TRBJ2-1; too little of a D gene remains to name it. This TCR was recovered from a human donor in good health (CMV status not recorded). Some clones in this sample may be carry-over from other donors' samples. The source was CD8+ T cells from cultured PBMCs, collected from culture after CMV antigen stimulation. The CDR3 amino acid sequence is: CASSPTDGNNEQFF. The nucleotides are TGTGCCAGCAGCCCGACGGACGGAAACAATGAGCAGTTCTTC.